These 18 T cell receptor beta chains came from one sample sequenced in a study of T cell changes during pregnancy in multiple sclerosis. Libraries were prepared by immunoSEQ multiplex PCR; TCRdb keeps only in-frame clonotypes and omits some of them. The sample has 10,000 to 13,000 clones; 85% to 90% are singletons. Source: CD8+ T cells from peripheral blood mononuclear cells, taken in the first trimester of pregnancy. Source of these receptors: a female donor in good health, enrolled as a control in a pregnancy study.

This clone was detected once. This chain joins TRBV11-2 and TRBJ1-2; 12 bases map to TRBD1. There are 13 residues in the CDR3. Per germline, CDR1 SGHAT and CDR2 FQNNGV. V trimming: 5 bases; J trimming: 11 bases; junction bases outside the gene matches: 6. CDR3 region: CASSHGTGGWYTF. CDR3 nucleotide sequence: TGTGCCAGCAGCCACGGGACAGGGGGCTGGTACACCTTC.

The CDR3 DNA follows: TGTGCCACCAGCGCCAGACAGGGGCTAACCTATGGCTACACCTTC. Translation gives CATSARQGLTYGYTF. The chain recombines TRBV15 with TRBJ1-2; 8 bases map to TRBD1. The CDR3 is 15 residues long. Trimming removed 5 bases from V and 4 bases from J; junction bases left unmatched: 9. CDR1 is LNHNV, CDR2 YYDKDF, per germline (reference sequence).

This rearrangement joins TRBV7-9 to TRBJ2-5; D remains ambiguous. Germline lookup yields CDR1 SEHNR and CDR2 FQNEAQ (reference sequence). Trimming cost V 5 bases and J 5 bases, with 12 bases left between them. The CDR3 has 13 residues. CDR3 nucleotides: TGTGCCAGCAGCCGGGTGGAAGAGGAGACCCAGTACTTC. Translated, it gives CASSRVEEETQYF.

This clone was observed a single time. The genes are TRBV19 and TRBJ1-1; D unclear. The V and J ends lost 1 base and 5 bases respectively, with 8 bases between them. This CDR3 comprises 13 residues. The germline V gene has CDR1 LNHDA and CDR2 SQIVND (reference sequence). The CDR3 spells CASSIAPGTEAFF. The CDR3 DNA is TGTGCCAGTAGTATAGCACCGGGAACTGAAGCTTTCTTT.

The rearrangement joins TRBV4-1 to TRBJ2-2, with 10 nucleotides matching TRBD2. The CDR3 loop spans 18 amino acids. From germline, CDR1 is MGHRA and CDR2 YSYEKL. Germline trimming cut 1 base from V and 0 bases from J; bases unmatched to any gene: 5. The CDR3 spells CASSQVDSGGSNTGELFF. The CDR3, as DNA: TGCGCCAGCAGCCAAGTCGATAGCGGGGGGTCGAACACCGGGGAGCTGTTTTTT.

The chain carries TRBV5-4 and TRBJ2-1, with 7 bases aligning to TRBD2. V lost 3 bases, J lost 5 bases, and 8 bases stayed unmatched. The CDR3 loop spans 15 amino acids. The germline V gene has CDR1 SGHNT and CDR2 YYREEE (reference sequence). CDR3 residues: CASSSSSGTDNEQFF. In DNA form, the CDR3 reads TGTGCCAGCAGCTCTTCTAGCGGAACCGACAATGAGCAGTTCTTC.

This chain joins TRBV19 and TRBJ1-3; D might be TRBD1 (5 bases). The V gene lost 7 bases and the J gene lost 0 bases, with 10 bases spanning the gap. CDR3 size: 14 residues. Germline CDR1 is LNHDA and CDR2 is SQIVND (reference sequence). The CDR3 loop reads CASMPQASGNTIYF. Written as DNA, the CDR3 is TGTGCCAGTATGCCACAGGCCTCTGGAAACACCATATATTTT.

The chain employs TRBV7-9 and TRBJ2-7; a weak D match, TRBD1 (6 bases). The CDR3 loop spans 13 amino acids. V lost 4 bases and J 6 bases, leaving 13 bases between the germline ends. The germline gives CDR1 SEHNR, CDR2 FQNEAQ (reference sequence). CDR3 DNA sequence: TGTGCCAGCAGCTCCGTACAGGGCGGCGAGCAGTACTTC. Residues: CASSSVQGGEQYF.

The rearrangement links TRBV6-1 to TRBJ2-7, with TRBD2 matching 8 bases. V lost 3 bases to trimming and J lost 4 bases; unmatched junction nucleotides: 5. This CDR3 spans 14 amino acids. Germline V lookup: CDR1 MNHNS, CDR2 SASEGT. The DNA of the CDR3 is TGTGCCAGCAGTGAGGGTGCGGGGGGTTACGAGCAGTACTTC. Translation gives CASSEGAGGYEQYF.

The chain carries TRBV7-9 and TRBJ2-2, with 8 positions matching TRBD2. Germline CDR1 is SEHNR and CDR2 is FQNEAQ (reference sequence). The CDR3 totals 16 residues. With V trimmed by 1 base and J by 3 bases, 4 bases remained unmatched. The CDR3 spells CASSLVSSGYTGELFF. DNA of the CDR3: TGTGCCAGCAGCTTAGTATCTAGCGGGTACACCGGGGAGCTGTTTTTT.

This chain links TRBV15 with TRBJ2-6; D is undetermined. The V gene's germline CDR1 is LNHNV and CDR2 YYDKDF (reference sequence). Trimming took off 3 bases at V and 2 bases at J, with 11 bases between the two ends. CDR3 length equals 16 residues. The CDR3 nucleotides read TGTGCCACCAGCAGCCCAACAAAGACTGGGGCCAACGTCCTGACTTTC. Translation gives CATSSPTKTGANVLTF.

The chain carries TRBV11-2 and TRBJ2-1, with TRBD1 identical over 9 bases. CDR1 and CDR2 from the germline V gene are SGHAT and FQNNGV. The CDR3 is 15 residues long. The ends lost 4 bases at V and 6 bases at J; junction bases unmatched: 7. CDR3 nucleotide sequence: TGTGCCAGCAGCTCAAGACAGGGGGTCGGCAATGAGCAGTTCTTC. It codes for CASSSRQGVGNEQFF.

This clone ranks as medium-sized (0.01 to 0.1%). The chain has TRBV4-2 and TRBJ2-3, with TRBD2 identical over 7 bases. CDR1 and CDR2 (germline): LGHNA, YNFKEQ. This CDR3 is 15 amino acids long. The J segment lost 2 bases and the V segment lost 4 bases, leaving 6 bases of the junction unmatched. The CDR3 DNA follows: TGTGCCAGCAGCCCCGGGCGGGACTACACAGATACGCAGTATTTT. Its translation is CASSPGRDYTDTQYF.

In DNA, the CDR3 is TGTGCCAGCAGCCAATCCCTTGCTAGCGGGAGCTACAATGAGCAGTTCTTC. Translating it yields CASSQSLASGSYNEQFF. The J gene is TRBJ2-1, the V gene TRBV16, with 10 bases lining up with TRBD2. Germline loops: CDR1 KGHSY, CDR2 FQNENV. J lost 3 bases, V lost 0 bases, and 5 bases had no gene match. The CDR3 extends over 17 amino acids.

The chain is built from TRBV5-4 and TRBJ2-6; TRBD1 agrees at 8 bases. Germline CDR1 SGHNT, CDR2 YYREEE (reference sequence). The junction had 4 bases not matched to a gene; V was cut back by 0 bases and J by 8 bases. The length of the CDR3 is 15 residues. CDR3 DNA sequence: TGTGCCAGCAGCTTGGAGCAGGGGGCTACCAACGTCCTGACTTTC. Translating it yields CASSLEQGATNVLTF. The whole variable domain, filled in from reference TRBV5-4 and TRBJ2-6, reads ETGVTQSPTHLIKTRGQQVTLRCSSQSGHNTVSWYQQALGQGPQFIFQYYREEENGRGNFPPRFSGLQFPNYSSELNVNALELDDSALYLCASSLEQGATNVLTFGAGSRLTVL.

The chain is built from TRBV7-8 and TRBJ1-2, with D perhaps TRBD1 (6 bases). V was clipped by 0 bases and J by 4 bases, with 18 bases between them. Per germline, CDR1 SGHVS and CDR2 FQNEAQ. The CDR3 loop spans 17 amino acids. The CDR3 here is CASSLAEGGESAYGYTF. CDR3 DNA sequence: TGTGCCAGCAGCTTAGCTGAGGGGGGGGAGTCTGCCTATGGCTACACCTTC.

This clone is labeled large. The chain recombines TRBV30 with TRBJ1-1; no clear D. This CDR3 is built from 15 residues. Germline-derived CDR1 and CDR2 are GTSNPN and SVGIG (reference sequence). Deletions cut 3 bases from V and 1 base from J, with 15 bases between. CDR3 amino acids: CAWSPPVSGNTEAFF. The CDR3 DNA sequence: TGTGCCTGGAGCCCCCCGGTTTCCGGGAACACTGAAGCTTTCTTT.

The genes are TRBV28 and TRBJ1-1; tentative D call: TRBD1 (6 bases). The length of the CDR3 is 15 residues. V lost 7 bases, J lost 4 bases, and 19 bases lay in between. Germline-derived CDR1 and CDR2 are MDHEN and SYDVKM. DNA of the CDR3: TGTGCCAGCACCCTGGGGGGGGGCGCAGGCACTGAAGCTTTCTTT. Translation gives CASTLGGGAGTEAFF.